Presented here are 17 T cell receptor beta chains from one specimen sequenced in a study of T-cell memory formation after mild COVID-19. TCRdb processed the 5' RACE reads anew with MiXCR; each CDR3 protein has one entry. The sample lists 25,000 to 35,000 distinct CDR3 sequences, more than 20% seen once, with less than 2% in the top ten. The sample was PBMCs or a T cell subset sorted from them (not recorded which). The receptors were sampled from an adult who had mild COVID-19 (a few samples of this study predate the infection). Cell type and time point are not known.

The sample holds many counts of this clonotype. The chain is built from TRBV19 and TRBJ1-1; tentatively, D is TRBD1 (5 bases). This CDR3 has 13 residues. The germline V gene has CDR1 LNHDA and CDR2 SQIVND (reference sequence). Trimming took off 7 bases at V and 6 bases at J, with 15 bases between the two ends. The CDR3 DNA is TGTGCCAGTATCTCGCAGGGAGCTCCTGAAGCTTTCTTT. Translating it yields CASISQGAPEAFF.

This clonotype has at least ten counts. This sequence joins TRBV2 and TRBJ2-1; TRBD2 aligns across 8 bases. Germline V lookup: CDR1 SNHLY, CDR2 FYNNEI. V dropped 4 bases and J dropped 9; count of bases not matched to a gene: 8. The CDR3 contains 14 residues. CDR3 residues: CASSVLAGNAEQFF. The CDR3 nucleotides are TGTGCCAGCAGTGTATTAGCGGGGAACGCTGAGCAGTTCTTC.

This clonotype has ten or more counts. The gene calls are TRBV3-1 and TRBJ2-1, with 8 bases lining up with TRBD2. Germline V gene data show CDR1 as LGHDT and CDR2 as YNNKEL (reference sequence). Trimming cost V 5 bases and J 7 bases; bases outside gene matches: 10. The CDR3 is 15 residues long. CDR3 bases: TGTGCCAGCAGCGGAAGATCGTCGGGGGGGAATGAGCAGTTCTTC. Translated, it gives CASSGRSSGGNEQFF.

This clonotype has ten or more counts. The chain recombines TRBV6-2 or TRBV6-3 with TRBJ2-1; TRBD1 matches 9 bases. The CDR3 sequence is 15 residues long. J was trimmed by 7 bases and V by 5 bases; bases with no gene match: 9. Germline lookup yields CDR1 MNHEY and CDR2 SVGEGT. CDR3 DNA: TGTGCCAGCAGTCCCCCCGGACAGGGGTCGAATGAGCAGTTCTTC. This codes for CASSPPGQGSNEQFF.

This clonotype was detected ten times or more. J is TRBJ1-1 and V is TRBV6-1; possibly TRBD1 for D (5 bases). Between the trimmed V and J ends, which lost 6 bases and 8 bases, there was a span of 13 bases. Germline values: CDR1 MNHNS, CDR2 SASEGT. The CDR3 spans 12 residues. CDR3 amino acids: CASRYRNTEAFF. As DNA, the CDR3 is TGTGCCAGCAGATACAGGAATACAGAAGCTTTCTTT.

This clonotype came up many times. The chain uses TRBV19 and TRBJ2-3; D may be TRBD2 (6 bases). With 5 bases removed from V and 0 bases from J, the gap between germline ends came to 15 bases. The CDR3 runs 16 residues. The V gene's germline CDR1 is LNHDA and CDR2 SQIVND (reference sequence). The CDR3, as DNA: TGTGCCAGTAGTCTCCGGACTATTCCTAGCACAGATACGCAGTATTTT. It encodes CASSLRTIPSTDTQYF.

This clonotype was observed at least ten times. The J gene is TRBJ2-3, the V gene TRBV4-2, with D tentatively TRBD1 (5 bases). CDR1 is LGHNA and CDR2 is YNFKEQ in the germline V gene. Trimming pared 0 bases from V and 7 bases from J, leaving 8 bases between. The CDR3 extends over 13 amino acids. Written as DNA, the CDR3 is TGTGCCAGCAGCCAAGACGACAGAAATACGCAGTATTTT. This translates into CASSQDDRNTQYF.

This clonotype was counted many times. The rearrangement uses TRBV5-1 and TRBJ1-1; 7 nucleotides align to TRBD1. CDR3 size: 16 residues. The V and J ends lost 4 bases and 4 bases, in that order; junction bases with no gene match: 13. Looked up from germline, CDR1 is SGHRS and CDR2 is YFSETQ. CDR3 nucleotides: TGCGCCAGCAGCATGGACAGGTCGCTCGCCGGCACTGAAGCTTTCTTT. Protein: CASSMDRSLAGTEAFF.

This clonotype was seen many times. The V call is TRBV2, the J call TRBJ2-3; D uncertain. Germline CDR1 reads SNHLY; CDR2 reads FYNNEI. The CDR3 sequence is 11 residues long. Trimming stripped 5 bases from V and 3 bases from J, with 3 bases between. CDR3 loop: CASSSTDTQYF. The DNA for the CDR3 is TGTGCCAGCAGTTCGACAGATACGCAGTATTTT.

Concerning this clonotype itself: Compared with germline, one end of the junction differs, possibly owing to a read error. The V call is TRBV12-3 or TRBV12-4, the J call TRBJ2-1; D might be TRBD1 (6 bases). The CDR3 totals 16 residues. In DNA form, the CDR3 reads TGTGCCAGCAGTTTAGCGGGGGCAGGGGTCAGCAATGTGCAGTTCTTC. It is translated as CASSLAGAGVSNVQFF.

This clonotype was seen many times. CDR3 bases: TGCAGTGGGCTTTTCTTAGCGGTTAGGCAGTTCTTC. Protein product: CSGLFLAVRQFF. The chain carries TRBV20-1 and TRBJ2-1, with a possible D match to TRBD2 (6 bases). The CDR3 totals 12 residues. Germline V CDR1 and CDR2: DFQATT, SNEGSKA (reference sequence). Trimming left V 7 bases short and J 12 bases short, with 19 bases between.

This clonotype was recorded at least ten times. The genes are TRBV15 and TRBJ2-4; D call uncertain. The ends were cut back, 0 bases at V and 1 base at J, with 13 bases in the middle. Looked up from germline, CDR1 is LNHNV and CDR2 is YYDKDF (reference sequence). The CDR3 consists of 17 residues. The CDR3 is CATSRDPLSSAKNIQYF. CDR3 in DNA: TGTGCCACCAGCAGAGATCCTTTGTCCTCGGCCAAAAACATTCAGTACTTC. Based on the CDR3 plus reference TRBV15 and TRBJ2-4, the full variable domain is DAMVIQNPRYQVTQFGKPVTLSCSQTLNHNVMYWYQQKSSQAPKLLFHYYDKDFNNEADTPDNFQSRRPNTSFCFLDIRSPGLGDTAMYLCATSRDPLSSAKNIQYFGAGTRLSVL.

There are many counts of this clonotype. The chain has TRBV30 and TRBJ1-4; D remains ambiguous. Trimming removed 1 base from V and 7 bases from J, with 10 bases in between. This CDR3 spans 13 amino acids. Germline values: CDR1 GTSNPN, CDR2 SVGIG (reference sequence). The CDR3 spells CAWSGTSFEKLFF. In nucleotides, the CDR3 is TGTGCCTGGAGTGGCACCTCCTTTGAAAAACTGTTTTTT.

The chain combines TRBV6-2 or TRBV6-3 with TRBJ1-5; perhaps TRBD1 as D (6 bases). The CDR3 spans 16 residues. V lost 2 bases and J lost 4, with 15 bases in between. The germline CDR1 and CDR2 sequences are MNHEY and SVGEGT. In DNA, the CDR3 is TGTGCCAGCAGTTACGACAGGACCCAAACTAATCAGCCCCAGCATTTT. It specifies CASSYDRTQTNQPQHF.

This clonotype has a count of ten or more. Written as DNA, the CDR3 is TGTGCCAGCAGCGGGCACCAAGAGACCCAGTACTTC. It translates to CASSGHQETQYF. The chain employs TRBV7-6 and TRBJ2-5; D ambiguous. The germline V gene has CDR1 SGHVS and CDR2 FNYEAQ. CDR3 size: 12 residues. Deletions cut 5 bases from V and 0 bases from J, with 4 bases between.

This clonotype was observed at least ten times. This chain connects TRBV7-9 to TRBJ1-2; D remains unclear. V was clipped by 7 bases and J by 8 bases, with 20 bases between them. CDR1 is SEHNR, CDR2 FQNEAQ, per germline (reference sequence). The CDR3 runs to 14 residues. The CDR3 is CASTLSSSLRGYTF. The CDR3 DNA is TGTGCCAGCACTCTCAGTAGTTCCCTCCGGGGCTACACCTTC.

This clonotype came up many times. The rearrangement joins TRBV9 to TRBJ1-1, with a tentative D call TRBD1 (6 bases). The germline V gene has CDR1 SGDLS and CDR2 YYNGEE. The CDR3 length is 15 residues. The V gene lost 4 bases and the J gene lost 1 base, with 14 bases spanning the gap. As DNA, the CDR3 is TGTGCCAGCAGCACGCCGGGACATTCGAACACTGAAGCTTTCTTT. Protein product: CASSTPGHSNTEAFF.